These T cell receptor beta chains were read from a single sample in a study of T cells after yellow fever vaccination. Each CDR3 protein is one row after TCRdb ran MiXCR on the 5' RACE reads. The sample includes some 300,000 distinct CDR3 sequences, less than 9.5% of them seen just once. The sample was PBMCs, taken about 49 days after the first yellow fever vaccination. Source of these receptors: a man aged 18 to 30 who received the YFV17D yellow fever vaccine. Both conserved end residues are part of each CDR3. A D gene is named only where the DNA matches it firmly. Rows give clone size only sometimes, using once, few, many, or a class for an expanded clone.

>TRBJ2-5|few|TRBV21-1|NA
CASSARTGRRETQYF
TGTGCCAGCAGCGCCCGGACAGGGAGGAGGGAGACCCAGTACTTC
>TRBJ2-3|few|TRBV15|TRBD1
CATSRDRGDRGRPDTQYF
TGTGCCACCAGCAGAGACCGGGGGGACAGGGGGAGACCAGATACGCAGTATTTT
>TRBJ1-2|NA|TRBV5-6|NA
CASSPDGRGGYTF
TGTGCCAGCAGCCCGGACGGGAGAGGAGGCTACACCTTC
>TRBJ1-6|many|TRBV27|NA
CASRRAGLNSPLHF
TGTGCCAGCCGTCGGGCAGGCCTCAATTCACCCCTCCACTTT
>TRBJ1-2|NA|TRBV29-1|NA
CSAPRGDGYTF
TGCAGCGCCCCGAGGGGCGATGGCTACACCTTC
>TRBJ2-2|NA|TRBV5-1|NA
CASSEDGPNTGELFF
TGCGCCAGCAGCGAGGACGGTCCGAACACCGGGGAGCTGTTTTTT
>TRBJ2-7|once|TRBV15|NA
CATSGGSFYEQYF
TGTGCCACCAGCGGCGGAAGCTTCTACGAGCAGTACTTC
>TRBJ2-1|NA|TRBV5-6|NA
CAISPALSSYNEQFF
TGTGCCATCAGCCCCGCGTTAAGCTCCTACAATGAGCAGTTCTTC
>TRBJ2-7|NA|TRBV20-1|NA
CSAARQQLGEQYF
TGCAGTGCCGCCCGACAGCAACTGGGGGAGCAGTACTTC
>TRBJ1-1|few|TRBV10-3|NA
CAISDNTEAFF
TGTGCCATCAGTGACAACACTGAAGCTTTCTTT
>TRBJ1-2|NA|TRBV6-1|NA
CASSDGSPGMLRYTF
TGTGCCAGCAGTGACGGGAGCCCTGGGATGCTACGCTACACCTTC
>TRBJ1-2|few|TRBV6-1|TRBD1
CASSQGTGGGYGYTF
TGTGCCAGCAGTCAAGGGACAGGGGGAGGCTATGGCTACACCTTC
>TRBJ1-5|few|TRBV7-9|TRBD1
CASSLEGQSNQPQHF
TGTGCCAGCAGCTTAGAGGGACAGAGCAATCAGCCCCAGCATTTT
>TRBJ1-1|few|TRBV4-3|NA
CASSLTLGSSEAFF
TGCGCCAGCAGCCTAACCCTGGGATCCTCTGAAGCTTTCTTT
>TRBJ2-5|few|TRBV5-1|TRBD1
CASSLNRGVQETQYF
TGCGCCAGCAGCCTAAACAGGGGCGTCCAAGAGACCCAGTACTTC
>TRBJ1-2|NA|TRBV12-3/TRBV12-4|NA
CASSSGYLYGYTF
TGTGCCAGCAGTTCCGGGTACCTCTATGGCTACACCTTC
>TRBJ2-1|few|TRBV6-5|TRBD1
CASSYAGQGRGEQFF
TGTGCCAGCAGTTACGCGGGACAGGGGCGTGGAGAGCAGTTCTTC
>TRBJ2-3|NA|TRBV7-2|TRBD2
CASSRGPSGTGDTQYF
TGTGCCAGCAGCCGAGGGCCTAGCGGGACGGGAGATACGCAGTATTTT
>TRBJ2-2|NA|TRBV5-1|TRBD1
CASSDQGDTGELFF
TGCGCCAGCAGCGACCAGGGGGATACCGGGGAGCTGTTTTTT
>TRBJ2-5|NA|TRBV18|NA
CASSPGSKEAQYF
TGTGCCAGCTCACCAGGATCAAAAGAGGCCCAGTACTTC
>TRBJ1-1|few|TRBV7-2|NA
CASSSVGPRQNTEAFF
TGTGCCAGCAGCTCCGTAGGCCCCCGACAGAACACTGAAGCTTTCTTT